The clone carrying this T cell receptor (beta chain) was detected ten times or more. TCR beta CDR3 region amplification was performed from RNA transcripts. When the TCR CDR3 underwent first-round RT-PCR, the HTBI primer set was used. From the multiplex PCR reads, TCRdb called clonotypes with MiXCR, one entry per CDR3 protein. The table shows about 300,000 distinct CDR3 sequences, with around 19% occurring only once. V was trimmed by 6 bases and J by 7 bases, leaving 19 bases between them. CDR1 is WSHSY, CDR2 SAAADI, per germline. The CDR3 consists of 15 residues. The source of the sample is a study of T cells in Graves' hyperthyroidism and ophthalmopathy.

Material for sequencing was blood. This TCR came from a man aged 50-60 years with Graves' ophthalmopathy. The rearrangement joins TRBV10-2 to TRBJ2-1, with D perhaps TRBD1 or TRBD2 (5 bases each). This CDR3 reads CASSRALQGRNEQFF. The CDR3 DNA follows: TGCGCCAGCAGCCGAGCCTTGCAGGGACGGAATGAGCAGTTCTTC.